The 31 T cell receptor beta chains given below trace back to one sample, sequenced in a study of CD8+ T cells in alopecia areata. Treatment here: oral pan-JAK inhibitor, 5-10 mg twice daily. The authors extracted RNA and reverse transcribed it into cDNA as the sequencing template. The data were produced by immunoSEQ multiplex PCR, yet TCRdb's version contains in-frame clones alone and is incomplete. This table has more than 200,000 clones, about 40% appearing once. The source was CD4+ T cells sorted from blood, collected around week 36, from a patient treated with tofacitinib. The receptors shown here come from a human donor with alopecia areata.

This clone came up once. The genes are TRBV30 and TRBJ1-1; no clear D. Germline loops: CDR1 GTSNPN, CDR2 SVGIG (reference sequence). This CDR3 spans 14 amino acids. The germline V and J ends were trimmed by 3 bases and 1 base, with 12 bases remaining between them. DNA for the CDR3: TGTGCCTGGAGCATGAGGAGGGCGAACACTGAAGCTTTCTTT. Its protein is CAWSMRRANTEAFF. Filled out from reference TRBV30 and TRBJ1-1, the complete variable domain reads SQTIHQWPATLVQPVGSPLSLECTVEGTSNPNLYWYRQAAGRGLQLLFYSVGIGQISSEVPQNLSASRPQDRQFILSSKKLLLSDSGFYLCAWSMRRANTEAFFGQGTRLTVV.

This clone was seen more than once but under ten times. The chain combines TRBV29-1 with TRBJ2-5, with D perhaps matching TRBD1 or TRBD2 (5 bases each). The V end lost 7 bases, the J end lost 4 bases, and 19 bases lay between the germline ends. The CDR3 covers 14 residues. CDR1 and CDR2 from the germline V gene are SQVTM and ANQGSEA. In nucleotides, the CDR3 is TGCAGCGCCCAGCTCCCCTCGGGGCCAGAGACCCAGTACTTC. This sequence encodes CSAQLPSGPETQYF.

Many counts were recorded for this clone. V usage is TRBV7-8 and J usage is TRBJ2-3, with D perhaps TRBD1 or TRBD2 (5 bases each). The CDR3 consists of 17 residues. Germline V gives CDR1 SGHVS, CDR2 FQNEAQ. V was pared by 4 bases and J by 4 bases, with 21 bases between. The DNA for the CDR3 is TGTGCCAGCAGCTCACCCCTTCGGGGCGACCCAGCAGATACGCAGTATTTT. Translation gives CASSSPLRGDPADTQYF.

In its sample, this clone was seen a few times. The rearrangement uses TRBV4-2 and TRBJ2-3; TRBD2 aligns across 8 bases. Germline V gene data show CDR1 as LGHNA and CDR2 as YNFKEQ. The CDR3 runs to 15 residues. The ends lost 1 base at V and 3 bases at J; junction bases unmatched: 3. CDR3 region: CASSQVGGRTDTQYF. DNA for the CDR3: TGTGCCAGCAGCCAAGTGGGCGGGAGGACAGATACGCAGTATTTT.

This clone was seen many times. The chain links TRBV13 to TRBJ2-3; 7 nucleotides line up with TRBD2. CDR1 and CDR2 from the germline V gene are PRHDT and FYEKMQ (reference sequence). Losses at the gene ends were 3 bases for V and 3 bases for J; bases not matched to a gene: 9. The CDR3 is 16 residues long. The CDR3 loop reads CASSFRASGTTDTQYF. The DNA for the CDR3 is TGTGCCAGCAGCTTCAGAGCCAGCGGGACTACAGATACGCAGTATTTT. The full variable domain, rest sourced from reference TRBV13 and TRBJ2-3, is AAGVIQSPRHLIKEKRETATLKCYPIPRHDTVYWYQQGPGQDPQFLISFYEKMQSDKGSIPDRFSAQQFSDYHSELNMSSLELGDSALYFCASSFRASGTTDTQYFGPGTRLTVL.

This chain connects TRBV30 to TRBJ1-1; tentative D call: TRBD1 (6 bases). This CDR3 contains 13 residues. CDR1 and CDR2 from the germline V gene are GTSNPN and SVGIG (reference sequence). V lost 0 bases and J lost 6, with 11 bases in between. The CDR3 bases are TGTGCCTGGAGTGTTAAGGGGGGAGCTGAAGCTTTCTTT. It codes for CAWSVKGGAEAFF.

The chain combines TRBV7-2 with TRBJ2-6; no clear D. Germline V gives CDR1 SGHTA, CDR2 FQGNSA. The CDR3 length is 17 residues. V lost 4 bases, J lost 0 bases, and 13 bases lay in between. The CDR3 DNA sequence: TGTGCCAGCAGCTCTGAAAGCGATAGCTCTGGGGCCAACGTCCTGACTTTC. Residues: CASSSESDSSGANVLTF. Using reference TRBV7-2 and TRBJ2-6 for the parts outside the CDR3, the full variable domain is GAGVSQSPSNKVTEKGKDVELRCDPISGHTALYWYRQSLGQGLEFLIYFQGNSAPDKSGLPSDRFSAERTGGSVSTLTIQRTQQEDSAVYLCASSSESDSSGANVLTFGAGSRLTVL.

Many counts were recorded for this clone. This rearrangement joins TRBV4-1 to TRBJ2-7; TRBD2 matches at 9 bases. CDR1 is MGHRA and CDR2 is YSYEKL in the germline V gene. V trimming: 0 bases; J trimming: 6 bases; junction bases outside the gene matches: 12. This CDR3 region has 17 residues. The CDR3 region is CASSQEGGGRAVGEQYF. The DNA for the CDR3 is TGCGCCAGCAGCCAAGAAGGTGGCGGGAGGGCCGTGGGCGAGCAGTACTTC.

The chain combines TRBV4-3 with TRBJ2-1, with 8 bases that match TRBD2. The CDR3 spans 17 residues. The germline gives CDR1 LGHNA, CDR2 YSLEER. Germline trimming cut 3 bases from V and 1 base from J; bases unmatched to any gene: 8. CDR3 coding DNA: TGCGCCAGCAGCCAGGGACTAGACCCGATATCCTACAATGAGCAGTTCTTC. Its translation is CASSQGLDPISYNEQFF.

The chain employs TRBV15 and TRBJ2-5, with 10 bases that match TRBD2. Germline lookup yields CDR1 LNHNV and CDR2 YYDKDF (reference sequence). Unmatched junction bases numbered 5, after V lost 10 bases and J lost 3 bases. This CDR3 comprises 13 residues. For the CDR3, the DNA is TGTGCCATTACTAGCGGGATAAAAGAGACCCAGTACTTC. It encodes CAITSGIKETQYF.

The chain uses TRBV30 and TRBJ2-5; tentative D call: TRBD2 (5 bases). Germline-derived CDR1 and CDR2 are GTSNPN and SVGIG (reference sequence). The CDR3 is 12 residues long. V lost 0 bases and J 5 bases, leaving 7 bases between the germline ends. This chain's CDR3 is CAWSVWEETQYF. CDR3 DNA sequence: TGTGCCTGGAGTGTTTGGGAGGAGACCCAGTACTTC.

This clone was seen many times. CDR3 sequence: CASSLGPTENNEQFF. The DNA for the CDR3 is TGTGCCAGCAGCTTGGGGCCGACAGAGAACAATGAGCAGTTCTTC. This sequence joins TRBV5-6 and TRBJ2-1; tentative D call: TRBD1 (5 bases). V dropped 0 bases and J dropped 5 bases, with 12 bases sitting between them. Germline CDR1 and CDR2: SGHDT and YYEEEE. The CDR3 is 15 amino acids.

This clone occurred a few times. The CDR3 protein is CAWSHGGRDEQYF. The CDR3 nucleotides are TGTGCCTGGAGTCATGGGGGGCGGGACGAGCAGTACTTC. J is TRBJ2-7 and V is TRBV30; the D call may be TRBD1 or TRBD2 (6 bases each). Trimming removed 2 bases at V and 5 bases at J, with 13 bases between. CDR1 is GTSNPN, CDR2 SVGIG, per germline (reference sequence). This CDR3 is built from 13 residues.

The V and J genes are TRBV29-1 and TRBJ1-1; tentatively, D is TRBD1 (5 bases). V lost 6 bases and J 1 base, leaving 15 bases between the germline ends. CDR3 size: 14 residues. The germline V gene has CDR1 SQVTM and CDR2 ANQGSEA. This chain's CDR3 is CSVTGHRWNTEAFF. In DNA form, the CDR3 reads TGCAGCGTCACAGGTCACAGATGGAACACTGAAGCTTTCTTT.

The V call is TRBV27, the J call TRBJ2-2; 10 nucleotides align to TRBD2. Germline CDR1 MNHEY, CDR2 SMNVEV (reference sequence). J gave up 3 bases and V 7 bases, and 5 bases lay outside the gene matches. The CDR3 consists of 15 residues. CDR3 sequence (DNA): TGTGCCAGCACCCGAGGGACTAGCGACACCGGGGAGCTGTTTTTT. Its translation: CASTRGTSDTGELFF.

The chain carries TRBV11-3 and TRBJ2-3; TRBD1 matches at 7 bases. V lost 4 bases, J lost 6 bases, and 10 bases stayed unmatched. The germline V gene encodes CDR1 SGHNT and CDR2 YENEEA. This CDR3 spans 15 amino acids. The CDR3 spells CASSSNRDSRDTQYF. The CDR3, as DNA: TGTGCCAGCAGCTCAAACCGGGACAGCAGGGATACGCAGTATTTT.

CDR3 bases: TGCAGCGTTAGGACTAGCGGGAGGGCCTACAATGAGCAGTTCTTC. This gives the protein CSVRTSGRAYNEQFF. The chain has TRBV29-1 and TRBJ2-1; TRBD2 matches at 15 bases. Looked up from germline, CDR1 is SQVTM and CDR2 is ANQGSEA. The CDR3 is 15 residues long. V trimming: 5 bases; J trimming: 2 bases; junction bases outside the gene matches: 1.

This clone showed up just a few times. The V call is TRBV11-2, the J call TRBJ2-7, with 9 bases aligning to TRBD1. Per the germline V gene, CDR1 is SGHAT and CDR2 is FQNNGV. This CDR3 has 15 amino acids. V lost 1 base and J lost 4; bases outside the gene matches: 5. Here the CDR3 DNA reads TGTGCCAGCAGCTTAGTCCCGGGACAGGGTTACGAGCAGTACTTC. This gives the protein CASSLVPGQGYEQYF.

This chain uses TRBV9 with TRBJ2-1, with D perhaps matching TRBD2 (6 bases). This CDR3 is built from 15 residues. The germline V gene encodes CDR1 SGDLS and CDR2 YYNGEE. V shed 3 bases and J shed 8 bases, with 18 bases lying between them. CDR3 residues: CASSATLAHGYEQFF. The DNA for the CDR3 is TGTGCCAGCAGCGCTACACTAGCTCACGGCTATGAGCAGTTCTTC.

This clone was recorded a few times. This sequence joins TRBV16 and TRBJ2-7; TRBD1 is a possible D gene (7 bases). V lost 5 bases and J 3 bases, leaving 14 bases between the germline ends. Germline-derived CDR1 and CDR2 are KGHSY and FQNENV. The CDR3 extends over 14 amino acids. The CDR3 coding sequence is TGTGCCAGCAGCTATCAGGGGGGCGGCTACGAGCAGTACTTC. This translates into CASSYQGGGYEQYF.

This clone showed up just a few times. This chain uses TRBV29-1 with TRBJ2-3, with 11 bases that match TRBD2. V trimming: 0 bases; J trimming: 1 base; junction bases outside the gene matches: 6. This CDR3 comprises 17 residues. Looked up from germline, CDR1 is SQVTM and CDR2 is ANQGSEA. The CDR3 region has the DNA TGCAGCGTTGAAGATTTCACTAGCGGGAGTGGCACAGATACGCAGTATTTT. It codes for CSVEDFTSGSGTDTQYF.

This clone was detected only a few times. This sequence joins TRBV10-3 and TRBJ2-5, with a possible D match to TRBD1 (6 bases). With 4 bases removed from V and 4 bases from J, the gap between germline ends came to 16 bases. Germline assignment: CDR1 ENHRY and CDR2 SYGVKD. This CDR3 is 15 amino acids long. CDR3 sequence (DNA): TGTGCCATCAGTGGGAACCAGGGGACCCTAGAGACCCAGTACTTC. It encodes CAISGNQGTLETQYF.

The chain combines TRBV4-3 with TRBJ1-2; D is unresolved. The V gene lost 0 bases and the J gene lost 8 bases, with 13 bases spanning the gap. Germline V CDR1 and CDR2: LGHNA, YSLEER. CDR3 length: 14 residues. CDR3 bases: TGCGCCAGCAGCCAAGAAGGGAATCAGTCGGGCTACACCTTC. Protein sequence: CASSQEGNQSGYTF.

This chain connects TRBV9 to TRBJ2-2; D is unclear. Germline lookup yields CDR1 SGDLS and CDR2 YYNGEE. V lost 1 base to trimming and J lost 5 bases, with 6 bases between them. The CDR3 extends over 13 amino acids. As DNA, the CDR3 is TGTGCCAGCAGCGTATTAGGAACCGGGGAGCTGTTTTTT. It is translated as CASSVLGTGELFF.

The table lists this clone with a few counts. DNA of the CDR3: TGCAGCATTCGAGTGGGGAGACTAGTTTGGGAGACCCAGTACTTC. This encodes CSIRVGRLVWETQYF. V and J are TRBV29-1 and TRBJ2-5; possible D gene TRBD2, 6 bases. CDR3 length: 15 residues. Germline lookup yields CDR1 SQVTM and CDR2 ANQGSEA. V was clipped by 8 bases and J by 5 bases, with 24 bases between them.

The V gene is TRBV15, the J gene TRBJ2-5, with 7 nucleotides matching TRBD1. The V gene end was trimmed by 1 base and the J gene end by 2 bases; junction bases not matched to a gene: 4. From germline, CDR1 is LNHNV and CDR2 YYDKDF (reference sequence). The CDR3 is made up of 15 amino acids. DNA of the CDR3: TGTGCCACCAGCAGAGCGGGGACAGAACAAGAGACCCAGTACTTC. Amino acids: CATSRAGTEQETQYF.

The chain employs TRBV7-2 and TRBJ2-3, with 8 nucleotides matching TRBD1. The CDR3 spans 15 residues. Germline CDR1 and CDR2: SGHTA and FQGNSA. The ends lost 6 bases at V and 2 bases at J; junction bases unmatched: 7. The CDR3 DNA follows: TGTGCCAGCAGGCCGACAGGGGTCTCCACAGATACGCAGTATTTT. Translation: CASRPTGVSTDTQYF.

J is TRBJ2-1 and V is TRBV5-1; D is unclear. CDR3 length: 16 residues. CDR1 is SGHRS, CDR2 YFSETQ, per germline. The V and J ends lost 1 base and 7 bases respectively, with 18 bases between them. DNA of the CDR3: TGCGCCAGCAGCTTGTTTGCCGGTCGAGAAGGGAATGAGCAGTTCTTC. This sequence encodes CASSLFAGREGNEQFF.

This clone appeared a few times. J is TRBJ2-2 and V is TRBV11-2; TRBD1 aligns across 9 bases. V shed 2 bases and J 0 bases; nucleotides not matched to a gene: 4. The germline CDR1 and CDR2 sequences are SGHAT and FQNNGV. CDR3 size: 17 residues. CDR3 sequence reads: CASSLSRTGANTGELFF. The CDR3 bases are TGTGCCAGCAGCTTATCCCGGACAGGGGCGAACACCGGGGAGCTGTTTTTT.

Only a few counts were recorded for this clone. This chain joins TRBV18 and TRBJ1-4; no definite D call. Deletions cut 6 bases from V and 8 bases from J, with 10 bases between. In germline, CDR1 is KGHSH, CDR2 LQKENI. The CDR3 totals 12 residues. CDR3: CASSQDREKLFF. CDR3 in DNA: TGTGCCAGCTCCCAGGACCGGGAAAAACTGTTTTTT.

There are a few counts of this clone. The V and J genes are TRBV7-3 and TRBJ1-2; D is ambiguous. There are 13 residues in the CDR3. Germline CDR1 SGHTA, CDR2 FQGTGA. Trimming stripped 3 bases from V and 6 bases from J, with 11 bases between. The CDR3, as DNA: TGTGCCAGCAGCTTCTTGAATGGGGATGGCTACACCTTC. This codes for CASSFLNGDGYTF.